These 26 T cell receptor beta chains came from one sample sequenced in a study of blood T cells in healthy people across ages. Sample-barcoded 5' priming and a J-beta primer mix drove a second PCR of about 6 to 11 cycles. One entry per CDR3 protein results from TCRdb running MiXCR on the 5' RACE reads. The data show around 1,600,000 distinct CDR3 sequences, roughly two fifths seen once. The sequencing sample was made of blood. These receptors came from a woman aged 18-30 years in good health.

CDR3 loop: CASSLLGLASSNEQFF. The DNA of the CDR3 is TGCGCCAGCAGCTTGTTGGGACTAGCATCTAGTAATGAGCAGTTCTTC. The J gene is TRBJ2-1, the V gene TRBV5-1; 9 bases line up with TRBD2. Germline V gene lookup returns CDR1 SGHRS and CDR2 YFSETQ. Trimming cost V 1 base and J 7 bases; bases outside gene matches: 9. This CDR3 region has 16 residues.

This clonotype has a handful of counts. This chain joins TRBV13 and TRBJ1-2; 9 bases align to TRBD1. The CDR3 length is 12 residues. Germline V gene data show CDR1 as PRHDT and CDR2 as FYEKMQ (reference sequence). V shed 8 bases and J 6 bases; nucleotides not matched to a gene: 4. CDR3 DNA: TGTGCCAGCGGGGACAGGGTGAATGGCTACACCTTC. Protein: CASGDRVNGYTF.

This clonotype appeared a few times. J is TRBJ2-2 and V is TRBV5-1, with 9 nucleotides matching TRBD1. The CDR3 length is 16 residues. J lost 5 bases, V lost 4 bases, and 9 bases had no gene match. CDR1 and CDR2 from the germline V gene are SGHRS and YFSETQ. In DNA, the CDR3 is TGCGCCAGCAGCCTAACACAGGGGGCGCAAACCGGGGAGCTGTTTTTT. Amino acids: CASSLTQGAQTGELFF.

V usage is TRBV5-1 and J usage is TRBJ2-5; possibly TRBD1 for D (5 bases). The CDR3 is made up of 15 amino acids. The V gene's germline CDR1 is SGHRS and CDR2 YFSETQ. V was cut by 0 bases and J by 5 bases, with 14 bases left in between. The CDR3 coding sequence is TGCGCCAGCAGCTTGGCCGTCAGGGTCGGCGAGACCCAGTACTTC. It encodes CASSLAVRVGETQYF.

The genes are TRBV6-2 or TRBV6-3 and TRBJ2-1; 7 bases fit TRBD2. J was trimmed by 8 bases and V by 0 bases; bases with no gene match: 10. Germline CDR1 is MNHEY and CDR2 is SVGEGT. The CDR3 runs to 16 residues. CDR3 sequence (DNA): TGTGCCAGCAGTTACTCCCCAGGACTAGTACGGTATGAGCAGTTCTTC. Its translation is CASSYSPGLVRYEQFF.

The CDR3 DNA is TGTGCCAGCAGTTTCGCGGGAGAAGCAGATACGCAGTATTTT. Encoded protein: CASSFAGEADTQYF. The chain recombines TRBV7-3 with TRBJ2-3; 7 positions match TRBD2. Germline V lookup: CDR1 SGHTA, CDR2 FQGTGA. This CDR3 spans 14 amino acids. J gave up 4 bases and V 6 bases, and 7 bases lay outside the gene matches. Filled out from reference TRBV7-3 and TRBJ2-3, the complete variable domain reads GAGVSQTPSNKVTEKGKYVELRCDPISGHTALYWYRQSLGQGPEFLIYFQGTGAADDSGLPNDRFFAVRPEGSVSTLKIQRTERGDSAVYLCASSFAGEADTQYFGPGTRLTVL.

This clonotype was counted a few times. V is TRBV25-1 and J is TRBJ2-3; TRBD2 matches 7 bases. The CDR3 spans 15 residues. Germline V CDR1 and CDR2: MGHDK, SYGVNS. With 6 bases clipped from V and 0 bases from J, the junction kept 6 bases outside the gene matches. Here the CDR3 DNA reads TGTGCCAGCAGCCTCGGGGGGAAGAGCACAGATACGCAGTATTTT. Its translation: CASSLGGKSTDTQYF.

This chain connects TRBV27 to TRBJ1-6, with 7 bases fitting TRBD1. CDR3 size: 15 residues. Germline CDR1 MNHEY, CDR2 SMNVEV (reference sequence). The V and J ends lost 3 bases and 5 bases, in that order; junction bases with no gene match: 4. The CDR3 DNA is TGTGCCAGCAGTTTTCAACAGGGGAATAATTCACCCCTCCACTTT. Translated, it gives CASSFQQGNNSPLHF.

J is TRBJ2-7 and V is TRBV20-1; TRBD2 aligns across 10 bases. After removal of 2 bases from V and 5 bases from J, the junction contained 3 bases not matched to a gene. The CDR3 loop spans 13 amino acids. Germline values: CDR1 DFQATT, CDR2 SNEGSKA (reference sequence). The CDR3 here is CSARLAGENEQYF. Written as DNA, the CDR3 is TGCAGTGCTAGACTAGCGGGGGAGAACGAGCAGTACTTC.

For this clonotype: At one end, the junction sequence differs from germline, possibly due to a read error. This chain uses TRBV29-1 with TRBJ2-7; the D call may be TRBD1 or TRBD2 (5 bases each). Germline CDR1 and CDR2: SQVTM and ANQGSEA. The CDR3 extends over 12 amino acids. The CDR3 sequence: CNVVRGAYEQYF. DNA for the CDR3: TGCAACGTTGTCAGAGGGGCCTACGAGCAGTACTTC.

The chain recombines TRBV6-6 with TRBJ1-2, with TRBD1 as a possible D gene (6 bases). Looked up from germline, CDR1 is MNHNY and CDR2 is SVGAGI (reference sequence). CDR3 length equals 17 residues. V lost 0 bases and J 6 bases, leaving 20 bases between the germline ends. CDR3 sequence: CASSYSGRSGARDGYTF. CDR3 bases: TGTGCCAGCAGTTACTCGGGTCGGTCAGGGGCTCGAGATGGCTACACCTTC.

V and J are TRBV5-4 and TRBJ1-1, with D possibly TRBD1 on 5 matching bases. There are 15 residues in the CDR3. Germline assignment: CDR1 SGHNT and CDR2 YYREEE (reference sequence). Trimming took 5 bases from V and 1 from J, leaving 15 bases between them. This CDR3 reads CASRSGAGANTEAFF. CDR3 DNA sequence: TGTGCCAGCAGGTCCGGGGCGGGAGCGAACACTGAAGCTTTCTTT.

This clonotype occurred a few times. The chain combines TRBV19 with TRBJ1-1, with TRBD1 as a possible D gene (5 bases). Germline loops: CDR1 LNHDA, CDR2 SQIVND (reference sequence). V was shortened by 7 bases and J by 2 bases, with 17 bases between the two germline ends. The length of the CDR3 is 15 residues. CDR3 in amino acids: CASIQTQRGNTEAFF. For the CDR3, the DNA is TGTGCCAGTATTCAGACCCAGAGGGGAAACACTGAAGCTTTCTTT. Complete variable domain (other parts from reference TRBV19 and TRBJ1-1): DGGITQSPKYLFRKEGQNVTLSCEQNLNHDAMYWYRQDPGQGLRLIYYSQIVNDFQKGDIAEGYSVSREKKESFPLTVTSAQKNPTAFYLCASIQTQRGNTEAFFGQGTRLTVV.

The gene calls are TRBV12-3 or TRBV12-4 and TRBJ2-1; D might be TRBD2 (5 bases). V shed 3 bases and J shed 4 bases, with 16 bases lying between them. CDR3 size: 16 residues. The CDR3 loop is CASSFSSGGWYNEQFF. CDR3 in DNA: TGTGCCAGCAGTTTCTCAAGCGGAGGTTGGTACAATGAGCAGTTCTTC.

This clonotype turned up a few times. The genes are TRBV4-3 and TRBJ1-2; D is unclear. The V gene's germline CDR1 is LGHNA and CDR2 YSLEER. CDR3 length: 18 amino acids. V was clipped by 2 bases and J by 1 base, with 20 bases between them. The CDR3 here is CASSQFPPTAVYNYGYTF. The CDR3 DNA sequence: TGCGCCAGCAGCCAATTCCCCCCCACGGCAGTATATAACTATGGCTACACCTTC.

This clonotype was counted at least ten times. This CDR3 reads CASSQEFGLAGGPYNEQFF. Written as DNA, the CDR3 is TGCGCCAGCAGCCAAGAATTCGGACTAGCGGGAGGGCCCTACAATGAGCAGTTCTTC. This sequence joins TRBV4-3 and TRBJ2-1, with TRBD2 identical over 15 bases. The CDR3 consists of 19 residues. From germline, CDR1 is LGHNA and CDR2 YSLEER. V gave up 0 bases and J gave up 2 bases; unmatched junction bases: 5.

On this clonotype: One end of the junction fails to match germline, which may point to a read error. CDR3 loop: CASSAGLAATLSYNERFF. In DNA, the CDR3 is TGTGCCAGCAGCGCGGGACTAGCGGCCACTCTCTCCTACAATGAGCGGTTCTTC. The rearrangement links TRBV9 to TRBJ2-1; 11 positions match TRBD2. The germline V gene has CDR1 SGDLS and CDR2 YYNGEE. This CDR3 has 18 amino acids.

There are a few counts of this clonotype. The V and J genes are TRBV5-5 and TRBJ1-2, with a possible D match to TRBD1 (5 bases). With 0 bases removed from V and 8 bases from J, the gap between germline ends came to 11 bases. This CDR3 has 13 amino acids. Germline CDR1 is SGHKS and CDR2 is YYEKEE (reference sequence). Written as DNA, the CDR3 is TGTGCCAGCAGCTTGGCCGACAGTCACGGCTACACCTTC. Its protein is CASSLADSHGYTF. The full variable domain, completed using reference TRBV5-5 and TRBJ1-2, is DAGVTQSPTHLIKTRGQQVTLRCSPISGHKSVSWYQQVLGQGPQFIFQYYEKEERGRGNFPDRFSARQFPNYSSELNVNALLLGDSALYLCASSLADSHGYTFGSGTRLTVV.

This clonotype appeared a few times. The chain couples TRBV9 to TRBJ2-5; D is possibly TRBD1 (5 bases). Trimming left V 0 bases short and J 5 bases short, with 8 bases between. The CDR3 runs to 13 residues. Germline values: CDR1 SGDLS, CDR2 YYNGEE. The CDR3 DNA follows: TGTGCCAGCAGCGTAGAGGGGCTCGAGACCCAGTACTTC. Its translation: CASSVEGLETQYF.

The genes are TRBV7-9 and TRBJ2-3; D is undetermined. The ends were cut back, 6 bases at V and 1 base at J, with 14 bases in the middle. The germline CDR1 and CDR2 sequences are SEHNR and FQNEAQ (reference sequence). This CDR3 comprises 15 residues. CDR3 DNA: TGTGCCAGCAGTGCCAGAGCGTCTGGCACAGATACGCAGTATTTT. Translated, it gives CASSARASGTDTQYF.

V and J are TRBV7-2 and TRBJ2-1; 7 nucleotides agree with TRBD1. This CDR3 spans 15 amino acids. Germline V CDR1 and CDR2: SGHTA, FQGNSA. Germline trimming cut 1 base from V and 6 bases from J; bases unmatched to any gene: 6. CDR3 protein: CASSLVYRGGNEQFF. As DNA, the CDR3 is TGTGCCAGCAGCTTAGTATACAGGGGTGGCAATGAGCAGTTCTTC.

The chain combines TRBV5-4 with TRBJ2-7; a weak D match, TRBD1 (6 bases). The CDR3 runs 15 residues. The ends were cut back, 4 bases at V and 3 bases at J, with 17 bases in the middle. Looked up from germline, CDR1 is SGHNT and CDR2 is YYREEE (reference sequence). Written as DNA, the CDR3 is TGTGCCAGCAGCCATCATGCAGGACAGATCTACGAGCAGTACTTC. This codes for CASSHHAGQIYEQYF.

The J gene is TRBJ1-6, the V gene TRBV7-2; tentative D call: TRBD1 (6 bases). The germline V gene has CDR1 SGHTA and CDR2 FQGNSA. The ends were cut back, 4 bases at V and 2 bases at J, with 9 bases in the middle. This CDR3 has 15 amino acids. The CDR3 region is CASSSNRAYNSPLHF. CDR3 nucleotides: TGTGCCAGCAGCTCAAACAGGGCCTATAATTCACCCCTCCACTTT.

This clonotype has a handful of counts. This sequence joins TRBV27 and TRBJ2-1; D possibly corresponds to TRBD1 (6 bases). The CDR3 is made up of 18 amino acids. Germline V gene lookup returns CDR1 MNHEY and CDR2 SMNVEV (reference sequence). Trimming left V 4 bases short and J 0 bases short, with 19 bases between. DNA of the CDR3: TGTGCCAGCAGTTCAACCCGTCCACAGGGCCCCTCCTACAATGAGCAGTTCTTC. It encodes CASSSTRPQGPSYNEQFF.

The V gene is TRBV11-2, the J gene TRBJ2-1, with 7 bases matching TRBD2. The CDR3 contains 14 residues. After removal of 5 bases from V and 8 bases from J, the junction contained 9 bases not matched to a gene. Germline values: CDR1 SGHAT, CDR2 FQNNGV. The CDR3 coding sequence is TGTGCCAGCAGCCAGCGGGGATTTGGCCATGAGCAGTTCTTC. The encoded protein is CASSQRGFGHEQFF.

This chain uses TRBV28 with TRBJ1-1; no clear D. The germline V gene has CDR1 MDHEN and CDR2 SYDVKM. Between the trimmed V and J ends, which lost 6 bases and 6 bases, there was a span of 14 bases. The CDR3 has 13 amino acids. The CDR3 nucleotides read TGTGCCAGCAGGAGGAACAGATTTTCTGAAGCTTTCTTT. This gives the protein CASRRNRFSEAFF.